A single sample gave rise to the 8 T cell receptor beta chains below, sequenced in a study of CD8+CD57+ T cells in acquired aplastic anemia. It was patients with CD8+CD57+ cell expansion by flow cytometry who were chosen for sequencing. TCR beta VDJ and CDR3 were profiled, and genomic DNA was the template. TCRdb reprocessed the reads with MiXCR, giving one entry per CDR3 protein. The table has 150,000 or so distinct CDR3 sequences, around 48% seen once; the top ten hold about 2.8%. The specimen was sorted CD4+, CD8+, or CD8+CD57+ T cells (not recorded which) from PBMCs. These receptors were taken from a human donor with aplastic anemia.

Many counts were recorded for this clonotype. This sequence joins TRBV6-2 or TRBV6-3 and TRBJ2-7; no clear D gene. Looked up from germline, CDR1 is MNHEY and CDR2 is SVGEGT. The CDR3 has 14 amino acids. V was pared by 2 bases and J by 2 bases, with 10 bases between. The CDR3 DNA sequence: TGTGCCAGCAGTTACCGGGCGGATGCCTACGAGCAGTACTTC. It is translated as CASSYRADAYEQYF.

The chain is built from TRBV3-1 and TRBJ1-3; D is unclear. The CDR3 length is 15 residues. Germline CDR1 LGHDT, CDR2 YNNKEL (reference sequence). Between the trimmed V and J ends, which lost 0 bases and 2 bases, there was a span of 8 bases. In DNA form, the CDR3 reads TGTGCCAGCAGCCAAGACAGCGTCGCTGGAAACACCATATATTTT. It encodes CASSQDSVAGNTIYF.

J is TRBJ2-2 and V is TRBV7-2, with D maybe TRBD1 (5 bases). Per the germline V gene, CDR1 is SGHTA and CDR2 is FQGNSA. Trimming took off 4 bases at V and 0 bases at J, with 9 bases between the two ends. The CDR3 runs to 15 residues. The DNA of the CDR3 is TGTGCCAGCAGCTGGGGCTTCGCGAACACCGGGGAGCTGTTTTTT. Translation: CASSWGFANTGELFF.

This sequence joins TRBV20-1 and TRBJ2-7; 7 bases are a match to TRBD1. Germline V gene lookup returns CDR1 DFQATT and CDR2 SNEGSKA (reference sequence). This CDR3 spans 13 amino acids. Trimming removed 5 bases from V and 3 bases from J; junction bases left unmatched: 7. The CDR3 bases are TGCAGTGCTTGGCAGGGGGAATACTACGAGCAGTACTTC. Amino acid sequence: CSAWQGEYYEQYF.

Only a few counts were recorded for this clonotype. The CDR3 DNA follows: TGTGCCAGCAGCCAAGAACCTAGCGGGAGTTCCGAGCAGTACTTC. As protein: CASSQEPSGSSEQYF. The genes are TRBV3-1 and TRBJ2-7; 10 positions agree with TRBD2. Per the germline V gene, CDR1 is LGHDT and CDR2 is YNNKEL (reference sequence). Losses at the gene ends were 0 bases for V and 6 bases for J; bases not matched to a gene: 5. The CDR3 spans 15 residues.

Many counts were recorded for this clonotype. J is TRBJ1-1 and V is TRBV30; D gene unclear. This CDR3 is 13 amino acids long. V lost 3 bases, J lost 1 base, and 9 bases lay in between. The germline V gene has CDR1 GTSNPN and CDR2 SVGIG (reference sequence). CDR3 DNA: TGTGCCTGGAGCGCGGACGGGAACACTGAAGCTTTCTTT. It is translated as CAWSADGNTEAFF.

The rearrangement joins TRBV24-1 to TRBJ1-2, with a weak D call TRBD1 (5 bases). The CDR3 loop spans 12 amino acids. The ends were cut back, 2 bases at V and 7 bases at J, with 7 bases in the middle. Germline-derived CDR1 and CDR2 are KGHDR and SFDVKD. CDR3 protein: CATSDSGFGYTF. The CDR3 bases are TGTGCCACCAGTGATTCAGGGTTTGGCTACACCTTC.

This clonotype has a count of ten or more. V usage is TRBV7-2 and J usage is TRBJ2-5; weak D call: TRBD1 (6 bases). Germline V gene sequence: CDR1 SGHTA, CDR2 FQGNSA. Trimming cost V 3 bases and J 5 bases, with 10 bases left between them. CDR3 size: 13 residues. CDR3 protein: CASSLYRAETQYF. CDR3 DNA: TGTGCCAGCAGCTTGTACAGGGCTGAGACCCAGTACTTC.